One sample yielded the 15 T cell receptor beta chains listed below, sequenced in a study of shared clonotypes between healthy human individuals. The protocol was immunoSEQ multiplex PCR, while the TCRdb copy is restricted to in-frame clones and leaves out a portion. This repertoire shows approximately 1.9 million clones, about 93% found once; its top ten account for about 1.7%. Cells designated naive CD8 were CD45RO-negative and were positively selected for CCR7, with terminally differentiated effector memory CD45RA+ cells excluded. Sequenced: naive CD8+ T cells from PBMCs. These TCRs come from a man in his late teens or twenties in good health. Some clones in this sample may be carry-over from other donors' samples.

The genes are TRBV5-6 and TRBJ2-7; D gene ambiguous. Trimming stripped 0 bases from V and 1 base from J, with 8 bases between. The CDR3 has 14 amino acids. Germline V gene sequence: CDR1 SGHDT, CDR2 YYEEEE. The CDR3 loop is CASSLADGSYEQYF. The CDR3 nucleotides read TGTGCCAGCAGCTTGGCCGACGGTTCCTACGAGCAGTACTTC.

This chain links TRBV7-8 with TRBJ2-7; D remains ambiguous. Germline CDR1 and CDR2: SGHVS and FQNEAQ. The CDR3 extends over 14 amino acids. Deletions cut 5 bases from V and 3 bases from J, with 14 bases between. For the CDR3, the DNA is TGTGCCAGCAGCACCCGGTCTCAAAACTACGAGCAGTACTTC. Amino acids: CASSTRSQNYEQYF.

V is TRBV27 and J is TRBJ2-5, with D possibly matching TRBD1 (5 bases). V lost 3 bases and J lost 5, with 13 bases in between. The length of the CDR3 is 14 residues. The V gene's germline CDR1 is MNHEY and CDR2 SMNVEV (reference sequence). CDR3 sequence reads: CASSFQGVRETQYF. The CDR3 DNA reads TGTGCCAGCAGTTTTCAAGGGGTGAGGGAGACCCAGTACTTC.

This sequence joins TRBV10-2 and TRBJ2-7; TRBD1 aligns across 12 bases. Unmatched junction bases numbered 3, after V lost 8 bases and J lost 4 bases. CDR1 is WSHSY, CDR2 SAAADI, per germline. This CDR3 is 13 amino acids long. The CDR3 coding sequence is TGCGCCAGCGGGACAGGGGGCGGGTACGAGCAGTACTTC. Encoded protein: CASGTGGGYEQYF.

The chain uses TRBV29-1 and TRBJ1-4, with 10 bases lining up with TRBD1. This CDR3 is 14 amino acids long. V lost 6 bases, J lost 3 bases, and 4 bases stayed unmatched. Germline V gene data show CDR1 as SQVTM and CDR2 as ANQGSEA. CDR3 amino acids: CSVTGGQANEKLFF. The CDR3 DNA reads TGCAGCGTGACAGGGGGCCAGGCTAATGAAAAACTGTTTTTT.

This sequence joins TRBV5-1 and TRBJ2-7; no definite D call. The CDR3 covers 14 residues. V lost 1 base and J lost 2, with 10 bases in between. Germline V gene lookup returns CDR1 SGHRS and CDR2 YFSETQ. The CDR3 sequence is CASSLSARAYEQYF. The DNA for the CDR3 is TGCGCCAGCAGCTTGTCGGCTAGAGCCTACGAGCAGTACTTC. Supplemented by reference TRBV5-1 and TRBJ2-7, the full variable domain reads KAGVTQTPRYLIKTRGQQVTLSCSPISGHRSVSWYQQTPGQGLQFLFEYFSETQRNKGNFPGRFSGRQFSNSRSEMNVSTLELGDSALYLCASSLSARAYEQYFGPGTRLTVT.

The chain uses TRBV2 and TRBJ1-4, with a possible D match to TRBD1 (5 bases). Per the germline V gene, CDR1 is SNHLY and CDR2 is FYNNEI. The CDR3 is 14 amino acids. V lost 8 bases to trimming and J lost 4 bases, with 14 bases between them. The CDR3 here is CASRYPDSNEKLFF. The CDR3 DNA follows: TGTGCCAGCCGCTACCCAGACAGTAATGAAAAACTGTTTTTT.

The rearrangement uses TRBV27 and TRBJ1-2, with 11 bases lining up with TRBD1. The junction had 5 bases not matched to a gene; V was cut back by 5 bases and J by 3 bases. The CDR3 consists of 15 residues. Germline CDR1 and CDR2: MNHEY and SMNVEV (reference sequence). CDR3 loop: CASSRRTGGDYGYTF. The CDR3 nucleotides read TGTGCCAGCAGTCGGCGGACAGGGGGCGACTATGGCTACACCTTC.

V and J are TRBV27 and TRBJ2-5; 7 nucleotides line up with TRBD1. V shed 5 bases and J 4 bases; nucleotides not matched to a gene: 13. This CDR3 comprises 16 residues. Germline V gene data show CDR1 as MNHEY and CDR2 as SMNVEV (reference sequence). As DNA, the CDR3 is TGTGCCAGCAGTACTACCGGACAGGACCGGCGAGAGACCCAGTACTTC. Translated: CASSTTGQDRRETQYF.

The gene calls are TRBV6-1 and TRBJ2-2; TRBD2 matches 9 bases. Germline loops: CDR1 MNHNS, CDR2 SASEGT. There are 18 residues in the CDR3. With 3 bases clipped from V and 4 bases from J, the junction kept 12 bases outside the gene matches. CDR3 loop: CASSDRAGGHRGTGELFF. DNA for the CDR3: TGTGCCAGCAGTGACCGGGCGGGAGGGCACAGGGGCACCGGGGAGCTGTTTTTT.

V and J are TRBV28 and TRBJ2-7; 12 nucleotides line up with TRBD2. This CDR3 contains 16 residues. Germline CDR1 MDHEN, CDR2 SYDVKM. After removal of 6 bases from V and 3 bases from J, the junction contained 9 bases not matched to a gene. CDR3 sequence reads: CASRGLGTSGFYEQYF. The CDR3, as DNA: TGTGCCAGCAGGGGCCTAGGGACTAGCGGGTTCTACGAGCAGTACTTC. The variable domain in full, with the rest retrieved from reference TRBV28 and TRBJ2-7, is DVKVTQSSRYLVKRTGEKVFLECVQDMDHENMFWYRQDPGLGLRLIYFSYDVKMKEKGDIPEGYSVSREKKERFSLILESASTNQTSMYLCASRGLGTSGFYEQYFGPGTRLTVT.

The rearrangement joins TRBV5-1 to TRBJ2-7; 7 nucleotides match TRBD2. J lost 0 bases, V lost 1 base, and 4 bases had no gene match. The CDR3 has 15 residues. Germline CDR1 and CDR2: SGHRS and YFSETQ. The CDR3 loop reads CASSLMPSGSYEQYF. In DNA form, the CDR3 reads TGCGCCAGCAGCTTGATGCCTAGCGGCTCCTACGAGCAGTACTTC.

The V call is TRBV27, the J call TRBJ2-1; the D is unclear. The CDR3 consists of 12 residues. From germline, CDR1 is MNHEY and CDR2 SMNVEV (reference sequence). The ends were cut back, 5 bases at V and 11 bases at J, with 13 bases in the middle. CDR3 in amino acids: CASSTQRGKQFF. The CDR3 DNA is TGTGCCAGCAGTACCCAGAGAGGAAAGCAGTTCTTC.

The V call is TRBV7-3, the J call TRBJ1-1; 10 bases map to TRBD1. Germline assignment: CDR1 SGHTA and CDR2 FQGTGA. The CDR3 has 14 amino acids. The V gene end was trimmed by 4 bases and the J gene end by 3 bases; junction bases not matched to a gene: 2. The CDR3 loop reads CASSWTGGDTEAFF. CDR3 DNA sequence: TGTGCCAGCAGCTGGACAGGGGGGGACACTGAAGCTTTCTTT.

The rearrangement links TRBV4-1 to TRBJ1-2; a weak D match, TRBD1 (5 bases). This CDR3 spans 14 amino acids. The V and J ends lost 1 base and 4 bases respectively, with 10 bases between them. The germline V gene encodes CDR1 MGHRA and CDR2 YSYEKL. In DNA form, the CDR3 reads TGCGCCAGCAGCCAAGTTTCAGGGACCTATGGCTACACCTTC. Protein product: CASSQVSGTYGYTF.